Below are 10 T cell receptor beta chains sequenced from a single sample in a study of human T cells and chemical hapten exposure. From the RACE reads, TCRdb called clonotypes with MiXCR, one entry per CDR3 protein. The sample includes around 130,000 distinct CDR3 sequences, approximately 9.5% seen only once; the top ten take around 1.7%. Indicated time point: healthy volunteer bleed at 2 weeks. Extraction yielded total RNA from whole blood (unfractionated). Sequencing was carried out using whole blood. These receptor sequences come from a male donor in good health. Some clones in this sample may be carry-over from other donors' samples.

This clonotype was recorded a few times. The V call is TRBV12-3 or TRBV12-4, the J call TRBJ2-5, with 8 bases matching TRBD1. The CDR3 has 13 residues. J was trimmed by 4 bases and V by 5 bases; bases with no gene match: 3. Here the CDR3 reads CASSRDRGETQYF. Here the CDR3 DNA reads TGTGCCAGCAGTCGCGACAGGGGAGAGACCCAGTACTTC.

This clonotype was seen a few times. V and J are TRBV6-5 and TRBJ2-5; D is undetermined. Between the trimmed V and J ends, which lost 6 bases and 4 bases, there was a span of 9 bases. There are 12 residues in the CDR3. Germline assignment: CDR1 MNHEY and CDR2 SVGAGI. The CDR3 region is CASRTVTETQYF. CDR3 nucleotides: TGTGCCAGCAGGACGGTCACAGAGACCCAGTACTTC.

This rearrangement joins TRBV27 to TRBJ1-1, with TRBD1 as a possible D gene (5 bases). Trimming removed 7 bases from V and 2 bases from J, with 11 bases in between. This CDR3 is built from 13 residues. Germline CDR1 MNHEY, CDR2 SMNVEV (reference sequence). CDR3 DNA sequence: TGTGCCAGCATGGACATAATTAACACTGAAGCTTTCTTT. As protein: CASMDIINTEAFF.

This clonotype has a handful of counts. CDR3 DNA sequence: TGTGCCAGCAGTTACTCTCTGGGGAGGGGTACTGAAGCTTTCTTT. Protein product: CASSYSLGRGTEAFF. The chain employs TRBV6-5 and TRBJ1-1; D possibly corresponds to TRBD1 (5 bases). V was trimmed by 0 bases and J by 5 bases, leaving 13 bases between them. This CDR3 is built from 15 residues. The V gene's germline CDR1 is MNHEY and CDR2 SVGAGI.

The V and J genes are TRBV2 and TRBJ2-7, with TRBD1 identical over 10 bases. Germline assignment: CDR1 SNHLY and CDR2 FYNNEI. This CDR3 has 15 residues. Trimming cost V 4 bases and J 3 bases; bases outside gene matches: 6. The CDR3 is CASSVGQGGIYEQYF. The CDR3 bases are TGTGCCAGCAGTGTCGGACAGGGGGGGATCTACGAGCAGTACTTC.

This clonotype has a handful of counts. This chain joins TRBV20-1 and TRBJ2-5; 11 bases match TRBD1. The CDR3 totals 18 residues. With 1 base clipped from V and 5 bases from J, the junction kept 15 bases outside the gene matches. CDR1 and CDR2 from the germline V gene are DFQATT and SNEGSKA (reference sequence). CDR3 in amino acids: CSARGGWTGGSIGETQYF. CDR3 in DNA: TGCAGTGCTAGAGGGGGATGGACAGGGGGCAGCATTGGGGAGACCCAGTACTTC.

This clonotype was counted a few times. This chain links TRBV10-3 with TRBJ1-4; 11 bases agree with TRBD1. The ends lost 0 bases at V and 7 bases at J; junction bases unmatched: 4. This CDR3 is built from 16 residues. CDR1 is ENHRY, CDR2 SYGVKD, per germline. CDR3 in DNA: TGTGCCATCAGTGAGTCAGAAGGGACAGGGGGTGAAAAACTGTTTTTT. Translated: CAISESEGTGGEKLFF.

This sequence joins TRBV19 and TRBJ2-1; 7 bases match TRBD1. The CDR3 contains 13 residues. Germline V gene sequence: CDR1 LNHDA, CDR2 SQIVND (reference sequence). The trim removed 6 bases at V and 4 bases at J, leaving 3 bases unmatched. CDR3 DNA sequence: TGTGCCAGTAGGGACAGGCGATACAATGAGCAGTTCTTC. It is translated as CASRDRRYNEQFF.

The rearrangement uses TRBV20-1 and TRBJ2-2; 7 bases line up with TRBD1. The CDR3 sequence is 15 residues long. Germline V gene data show CDR1 as DFQATT and CDR2 as SNEGSKA (reference sequence). With V trimmed by 5 bases and J by 4 bases, 10 bases remained unmatched. Written as DNA, the CDR3 is TGCAGTGCTCAGTTTGGACAGGCACGCACCGGGGAGCTGTTTTTT. This sequence encodes CSAQFGQARTGELFF.

This clonotype has just a few counts. This rearrangement joins TRBV4-1 to TRBJ2-7; D is unclear. Germline V gene sequence: CDR1 MGHRA, CDR2 YSYEKL. The CDR3 consists of 14 residues. Trimming removed 3 bases from V and 2 bases from J, with 11 bases in between. The CDR3 sequence is CASSQRAGAYEQYF. The DNA for the CDR3 is TGCGCCAGCAGCCAGCGAGCTGGGGCCTACGAGCAGTACTTC.